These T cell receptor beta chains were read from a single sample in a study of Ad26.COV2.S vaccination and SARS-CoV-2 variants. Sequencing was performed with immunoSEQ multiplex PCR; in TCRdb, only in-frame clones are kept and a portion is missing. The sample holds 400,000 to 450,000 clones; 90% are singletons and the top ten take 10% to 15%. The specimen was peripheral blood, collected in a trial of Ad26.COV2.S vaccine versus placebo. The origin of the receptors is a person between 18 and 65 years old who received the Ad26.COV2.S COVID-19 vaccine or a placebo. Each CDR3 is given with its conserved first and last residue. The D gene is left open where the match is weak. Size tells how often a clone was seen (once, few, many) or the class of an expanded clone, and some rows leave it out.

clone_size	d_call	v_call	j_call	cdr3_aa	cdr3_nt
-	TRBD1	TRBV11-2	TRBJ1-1	CASSIRQGGAEAFF	TGTGCCAGCAGCATAAGACAGGGGGGAGCTGAAGCTTTCTTT
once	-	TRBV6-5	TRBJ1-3	CASSYSKRSSGNTIYF	TGTGCCAGCAGTTACTCGAAGCGGTCCTCTGGAAACACCATATATTTT
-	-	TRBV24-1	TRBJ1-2	CATSDYDRSYGYTF	TGTGCCACCAGTGATTATGACAGGTCCTATGGCTACACCTTC
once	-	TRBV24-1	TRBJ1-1	CATSDRTDTEAFF	TGTGCCACCAGTGATCGGACCGACACTGAAGCTTTCTTT
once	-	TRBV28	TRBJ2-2	CASSVGGAGTGELFF	TGTGCCAGCAGTGTAGGTGGGGCCGGGACCGGGGAGCTGTTTTTT
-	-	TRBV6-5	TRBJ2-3	CASSYSSVHADTQYF	TGTGCCAGCAGTTACTCTAGCGTTCACGCAGATACGCAGTATTTT
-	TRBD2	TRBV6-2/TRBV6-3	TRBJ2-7	CASSYSIEGLAASYEQYF	TGTGCCAGCAGTTACTCGATTGAAGGACTAGCGGCTTCCTACGAGCAGTACTTC
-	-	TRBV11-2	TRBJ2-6	CASSAVGSGANVLTF	TGTGCCAGCAGCGCTGTTGGATCTGGGGCCAACGTCCTGACTTTC
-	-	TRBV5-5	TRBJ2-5	CASSLNLRFQETQYF	TGTGCCAGCAGCTTGAACTTACGGTTTCAAGAGACCCAGTACTTC
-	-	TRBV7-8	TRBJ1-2	CASSLGLGIRNYGYTF	TGTGCCAGCAGCTTAGGTTTAGGGATCCGAAACTATGGCTACACCTTC
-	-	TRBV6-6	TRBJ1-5	CASSLMTYNQPQHF	TGTGCCAGCAGTTTAATGACATACAATCAGCCCCAGCATTTT
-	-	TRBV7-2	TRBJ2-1	CASSLARLGRALSYNEQFF	TGTGCCAGCAGCTTAGCGCGCCTCGGACGGGCACTCTCCTACAATGAGCAGTTCTTC
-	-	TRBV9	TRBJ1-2	CASSVAIRGDYGYTF	TGTGCCAGCAGCGTAGCTATTAGGGGGGACTATGGCTACACCTTC
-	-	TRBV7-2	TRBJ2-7	CASSWQRGYEQYF	TGTGCCAGCAGCTGGCAGAGGGGGTACGAGCAGTACTTC
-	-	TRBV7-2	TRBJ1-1	CASSLRLNTEAFF	TGTGCCAGCAGTCTCAGGCTGAACACTGAAGCTTTCTTT
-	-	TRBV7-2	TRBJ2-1	CASSLSRVGHSYNEQFF	TGTGCCAGCAGCTTATCGCGGGTGGGCCACTCCTACAATGAGCAGTTCTTC
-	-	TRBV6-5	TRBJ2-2	CASSPRETGELFF	TGTGCCAGCAGCCCCAGGGAGACCGGGGAGCTGTTTTTT
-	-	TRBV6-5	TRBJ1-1	CASRRGAGTEAFF	TGTGCCAGCAGACGAGGGGCCGGTACTGAAGCTTTCTTT
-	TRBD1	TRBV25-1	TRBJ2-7	CASSDPGQGVYEQYF	TGTGCCAGCAGTGACCCGGGACAGGGGGTATACGAGCAGTACTTC
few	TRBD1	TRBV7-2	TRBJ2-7	CASSLDGGQGYEQYF	TGTGCCAGCAGCTTAGATGGGGGACAGGGCTACGAGCAGTACTTC